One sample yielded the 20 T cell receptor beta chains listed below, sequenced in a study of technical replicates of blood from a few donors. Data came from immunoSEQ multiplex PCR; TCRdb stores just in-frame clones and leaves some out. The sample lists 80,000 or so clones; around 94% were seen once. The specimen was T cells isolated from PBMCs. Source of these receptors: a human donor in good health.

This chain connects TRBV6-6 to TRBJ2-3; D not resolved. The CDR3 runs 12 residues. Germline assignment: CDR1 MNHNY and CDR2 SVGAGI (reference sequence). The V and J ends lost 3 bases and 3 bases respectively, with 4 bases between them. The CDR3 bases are TGTGCCAGCAGTTATAATACAGATACGCAGTATTTT. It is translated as CASSYNTDTQYF.

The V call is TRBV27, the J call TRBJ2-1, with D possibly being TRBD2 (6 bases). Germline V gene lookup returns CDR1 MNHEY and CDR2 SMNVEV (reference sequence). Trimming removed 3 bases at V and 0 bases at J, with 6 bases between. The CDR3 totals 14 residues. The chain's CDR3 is CASSLRGSYNEQFF. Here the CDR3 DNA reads TGTGCCAGCAGTTTGCGGGGCTCCTACAATGAGCAGTTCTTC.

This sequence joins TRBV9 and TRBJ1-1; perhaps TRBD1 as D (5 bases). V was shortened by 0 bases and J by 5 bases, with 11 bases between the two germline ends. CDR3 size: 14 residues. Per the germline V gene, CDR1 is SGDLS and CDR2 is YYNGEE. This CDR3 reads CASSVVSGGTEAFF. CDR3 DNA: TGTGCCAGCAGCGTAGTTTCGGGGGGTACTGAAGCTTTCTTT.

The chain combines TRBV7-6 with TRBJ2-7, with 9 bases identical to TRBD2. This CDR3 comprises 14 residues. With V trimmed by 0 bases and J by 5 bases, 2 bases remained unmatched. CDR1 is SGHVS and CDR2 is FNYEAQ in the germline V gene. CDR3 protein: CASSLASGSNEQYF. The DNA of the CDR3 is TGTGCCAGCAGCTTAGCTAGCGGGAGTAACGAGCAGTACTTC.

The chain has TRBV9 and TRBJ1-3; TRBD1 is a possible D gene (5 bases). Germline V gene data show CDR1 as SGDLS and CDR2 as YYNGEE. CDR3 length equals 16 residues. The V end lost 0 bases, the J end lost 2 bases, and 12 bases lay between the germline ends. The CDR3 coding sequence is TGTGCCAGCAGCGTAGCTGGGGGGTTCCCTGGAAACACCATATATTTT. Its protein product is CASSVAGGFPGNTIYF.

CDR3 residues: CASSVGLGERNTIYF. In nucleotides, the CDR3 is TGTGCCAGCAGCGTAGGTTTAGGGGAACGGAACACCATATATTTT. This chain uses TRBV9 with TRBJ1-3, with a tentative D call TRBD1 (5 bases). Germline loops: CDR1 SGDLS, CDR2 YYNGEE. This CDR3 has 15 amino acids. Trimming left V 0 bases short and J 7 bases short, with 14 bases between.

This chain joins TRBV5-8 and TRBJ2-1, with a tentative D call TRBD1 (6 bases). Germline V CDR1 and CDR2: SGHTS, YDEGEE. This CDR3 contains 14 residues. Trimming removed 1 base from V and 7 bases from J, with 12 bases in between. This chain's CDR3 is CASSLLGAVNEQFF. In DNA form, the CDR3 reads TGTGCCAGCAGCTTGCTGGGGGCTGTGAATGAGCAGTTCTTC.

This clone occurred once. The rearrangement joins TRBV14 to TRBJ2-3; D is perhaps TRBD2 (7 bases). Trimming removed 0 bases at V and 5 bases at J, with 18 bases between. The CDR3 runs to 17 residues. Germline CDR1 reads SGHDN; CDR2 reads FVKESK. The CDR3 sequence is CASSQEGGLAPLDTQYF. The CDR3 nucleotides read TGTGCCAGCAGCCAAGAGGGGGGGCTTGCGCCACTAGATACGCAGTATTTT.

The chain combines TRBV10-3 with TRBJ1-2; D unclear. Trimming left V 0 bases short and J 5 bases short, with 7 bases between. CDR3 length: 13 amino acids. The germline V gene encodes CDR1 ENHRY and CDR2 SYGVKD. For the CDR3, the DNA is TGTGCCATCAGTGAGTCGAGCCTATATGGCTACACCTTC. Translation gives CAISESSLYGYTF.

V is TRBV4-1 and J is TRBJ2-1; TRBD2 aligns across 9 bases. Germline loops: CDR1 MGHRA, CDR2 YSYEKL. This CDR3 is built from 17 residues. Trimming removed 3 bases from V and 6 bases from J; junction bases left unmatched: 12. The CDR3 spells CASSHIGTSLFPNEQFF. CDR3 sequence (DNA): TGCGCCAGCAGCCATATAGGGACTAGCCTTTTTCCCAATGAGCAGTTCTTC.

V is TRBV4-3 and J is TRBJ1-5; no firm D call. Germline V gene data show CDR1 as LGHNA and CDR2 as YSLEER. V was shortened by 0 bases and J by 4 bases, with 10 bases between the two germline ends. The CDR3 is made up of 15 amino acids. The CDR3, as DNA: TGCGCCAGCAGCCAAGATATGAGGAGGAATCAGCCCCAGCATTTT. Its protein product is CASSQDMRRNQPQHF.

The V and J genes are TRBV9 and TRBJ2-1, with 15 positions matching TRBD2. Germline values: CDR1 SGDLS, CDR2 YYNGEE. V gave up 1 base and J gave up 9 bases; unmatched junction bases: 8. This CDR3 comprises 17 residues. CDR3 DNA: TGTGCCAGCAGCGTACGGACTAGCGGGAGGGCCAGTGGTGAGCAGTTCTTC. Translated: CASSVRTSGRASGEQFF. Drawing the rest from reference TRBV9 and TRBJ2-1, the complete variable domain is DSGVTQTPKHLITATGQRVTLRCSPRSGDLSVYWYQQSLDQGLQFLIQYYNGEERAKGNILERFSAQQFPDLHSELNLSSLELGDSALYFCASSVRTSGRASGEQFFGPGTRLTVL.

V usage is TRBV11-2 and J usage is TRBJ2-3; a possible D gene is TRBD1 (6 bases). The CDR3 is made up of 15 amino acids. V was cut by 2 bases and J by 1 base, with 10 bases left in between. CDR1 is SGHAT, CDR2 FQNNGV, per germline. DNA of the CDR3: TGTGCCAGCAGCTTACACAGGGCCCGCACAGATACGCAGTATTTT. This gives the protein CASSLHRARTDTQYF.

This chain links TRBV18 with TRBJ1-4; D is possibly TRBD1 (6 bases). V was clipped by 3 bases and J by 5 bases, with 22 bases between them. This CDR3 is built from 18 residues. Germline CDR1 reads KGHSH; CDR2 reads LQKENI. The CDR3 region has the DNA TGTGCCAGCTCACCTTTACTGGGACAAAGCAGAATAAATGAAAAACTGTTTTTT. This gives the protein CASSPLLGQSRINEKLFF.

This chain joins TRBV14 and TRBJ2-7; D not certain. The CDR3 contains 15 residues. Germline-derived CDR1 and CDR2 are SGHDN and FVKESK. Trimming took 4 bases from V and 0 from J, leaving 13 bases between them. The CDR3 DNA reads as TGTGCCAGCAGCCCCCGGCTTAGGAGCTCCTACGAGCAGTACTTC. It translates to CASSPRLRSSYEQYF.

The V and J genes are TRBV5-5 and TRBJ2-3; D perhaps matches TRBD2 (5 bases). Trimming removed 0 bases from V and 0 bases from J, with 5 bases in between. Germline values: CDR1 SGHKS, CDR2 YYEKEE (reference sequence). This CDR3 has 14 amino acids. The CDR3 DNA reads TGTGCCAGCAGCTTGGCGGGGAGCACAGATACGCAGTATTTT. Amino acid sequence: CASSLAGSTDTQYF.

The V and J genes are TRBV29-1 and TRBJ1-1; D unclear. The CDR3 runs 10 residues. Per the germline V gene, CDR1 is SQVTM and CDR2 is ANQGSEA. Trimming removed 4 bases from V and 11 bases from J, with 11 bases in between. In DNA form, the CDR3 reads TGCAGCGTTGGGTGGAGGGAGGCTTTCTTT. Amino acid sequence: CSVGWREAFF.

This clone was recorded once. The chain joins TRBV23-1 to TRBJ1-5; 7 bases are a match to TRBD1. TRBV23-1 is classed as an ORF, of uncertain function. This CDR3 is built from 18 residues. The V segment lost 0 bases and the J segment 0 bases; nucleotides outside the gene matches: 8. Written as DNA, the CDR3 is TGCGCCAGCAGTCAATCCGGCAGGGGGACATATAGCAATCAGCCCCAGCATTTT. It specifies CASSQSGRGTYSNQPQHF.

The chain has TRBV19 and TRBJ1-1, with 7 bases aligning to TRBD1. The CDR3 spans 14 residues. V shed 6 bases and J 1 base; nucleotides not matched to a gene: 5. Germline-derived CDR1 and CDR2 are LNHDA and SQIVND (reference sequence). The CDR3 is CASRQDRENTEAFF. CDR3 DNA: TGTGCCAGTAGGCAAGACAGGGAGAACACTGAAGCTTTCTTT.

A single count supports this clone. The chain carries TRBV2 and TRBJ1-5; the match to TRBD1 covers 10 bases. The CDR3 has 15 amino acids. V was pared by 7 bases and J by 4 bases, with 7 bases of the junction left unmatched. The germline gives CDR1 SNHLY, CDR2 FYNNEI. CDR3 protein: CASKVGTGENQPQHF. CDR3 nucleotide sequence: TGTGCCAGCAAGGTGGGGACAGGGGAGAATCAGCCCCAGCATTTT.